The next 5 T cell receptor beta chains were all read from a single sample in a study of blood T cell repertoires in COVID-19. Clones were sequenced by immunoSEQ multiplex PCR, and TCRdb holds only the in-frame ones, with some missing. The table has about 100,000 clones, approximately 81% seen once; the top ten hold around 4.4%. Material: peripheral blood. The source of these receptors is a human donor in a cohort sampled during active COVID-19.

The V gene is TRBV11-2, the J gene TRBJ2-5; 7 nucleotides line up with TRBD1. The germline V gene has CDR1 SGHAT and CDR2 FQNNGV. V gave up 3 bases and J gave up 4 bases; unmatched junction bases: 5. The CDR3 sequence is 14 residues long. Here the CDR3 DNA reads TGTGCCAGCAGCTTCGGGACAGCCGGAGAGACCCAGTACTTC. Its translation: CASSFGTAGETQYF.

The J gene is TRBJ1-2, the V gene TRBV6-2 or TRBV6-3, with D maybe TRBD1 (5 bases). This CDR3 region has 12 residues. Trimming removed 4 bases at V and 4 bases at J, with 7 bases between. Germline V gives CDR1 MNHEY, CDR2 SVGEGT. The CDR3 protein is CASSSGGYGYTF. The CDR3 DNA is TGTGCCAGCAGTTCGGGGGGCTATGGCTACACCTTC.

The rearrangement uses TRBV10-3 and TRBJ2-1, with 12 bases aligning to TRBD2. Germline CDR1 reads ENHRY; CDR2 reads SYGVKD. There are 18 residues in the CDR3. V dropped 0 bases and J dropped 4; count of bases not matched to a gene: 7. The CDR3 loop reads CAISESGPSGRVYNEQFF. The CDR3 DNA reads TGTGCCATCAGTGAGTCGGGGCCTAGCGGGAGGGTTTACAATGAGCAGTTCTTC.

The chain employs TRBV28 and TRBJ1-5; D might be TRBD1 (5 bases). Trimming pared 5 bases from V and 11 bases from J, leaving 16 bases between. The CDR3 extends over 13 amino acids. Germline CDR1 MDHEN, CDR2 SYDVKM. The CDR3 region has the DNA TGTGCCAGCAGTGTTACGGTACCAGGGTCCCAGCATTTT. Translated, it gives CASSVTVPGSQHF.

The chain recombines TRBV7-3 with TRBJ2-1; a possible D gene is TRBD2 (5 bases). V gave up 1 base and J gave up 0 bases, with 13 bases separating them. The germline CDR1 and CDR2 sequences are SGHTA and FQGTGA. This CDR3 contains 17 residues. DNA of the CDR3: TGTGCCAGCAGCTTAATAGGTCTGGGGAGCTCCTACAATGAGCAGTTCTTC. Its translation is CASSLIGLGSSYNEQFF.